This TCR beta chain was retrieved from a study of cytomegalovirus exposure and HLA in healthy donors. Study-level points and caveats: Researchers reported that a few CMV-associated chains were confirmed in vitro as CMV antigen-specific. Reportedly, diagnosis of cytomegalovirus status by the classifier showed high specificity and sensitivity.

Researchers ran the PCR with 60 Vbeta and 13 Jbeta primers. TCRdb's copy holds only in-frame clones and misses some; the assay was immunoSEQ multiplex PCR. The sample lists roughly 190,000 clones; over 65% were seen once. Nominal health characterized the donors when sampled, though unrecorded immune exposures were likely. Of note for this clone: The antigen is undetermined.

This receptor was taken from a middle-aged man in good health and CMV-seropositive. The specimen was PBMCs.

The CDR3 coding sequence is TGTGCCAGCAGACGGACAGGGGATGGCTACACCTTC. Its protein product is CASRRTGDGYTF. The rearrangement links TRBV6-5 to TRBJ1-2; TRBD1 matches 9 bases. From germline, CDR1 is MNHEY and CDR2 SVGAGI. This CDR3 region has 12 residues. V lost 6 bases and J lost 6; bases outside the gene matches: 2.